A single sample gave rise to the 27 T cell receptor beta chains below, sequenced in a study of CD8+ T cells in alopecia areata. The treatment was: oral pan-JAK inhibitor, 5-10 mg twice daily. Sequencing relied on a cDNA template that was reverse transcribed from extracted RNA. Produced via immunoSEQ multiplex PCR; TCRdb's table is partial and in-frame only. The sample has about 200,000 clones; around 56% are singletons. The sequencing here drew on CD4+ T cells sorted from blood, taken at week 4, from a patient treated with tofacitinib. All receptors come from a human donor with alopecia areata.

The rearrangement joins TRBV29-1 to TRBJ2-5, with 10 bases lining up with TRBD2. With V trimmed by 5 bases and J by 0 bases, 9 bases remained unmatched. This CDR3 is 16 amino acids long. CDR1 and CDR2 (germline): SQVTM, ANQGSEA. CDR3 sequence: CSVLKGSGGYQETQYF. Written as DNA, the CDR3 is TGCAGCGTTCTAAAAGGTAGCGGGGGGTACCAAGAGACCCAGTACTTC.

CDR3 protein: CAWSAGPSGELFF. Written as DNA, the CDR3 is TGTGCCTGGAGTGCCGGGCCAAGTGGGGAGCTGTTTTTT. This chain connects TRBV30 to TRBJ2-2; D not certain. The germline V and J ends were trimmed by 1 base and 8 bases, with 11 bases remaining between them. The CDR3 spans 13 residues. Germline V CDR1 and CDR2: GTSNPN, SVGIG (reference sequence).

This clone was seen more than once but under ten times. The V call is TRBV28, the J call TRBJ1-1, with D unresolved. Germline values: CDR1 MDHEN, CDR2 SYDVKM. V lost 7 bases to trimming and J lost 11 bases, with 23 bases between them. The CDR3 sequence is 14 residues long. The CDR3 protein is CASKTGGSWSKAFF. The CDR3 DNA reads as TGTGCCAGCAAAACTGGAGGATCTTGGAGTAAGGCTTTCTTT.

This clone was found once. The rearrangement links TRBV4-1 to TRBJ2-5, with a tentative D call TRBD2 (6 bases). Germline V CDR1 and CDR2: MGHRA, YSYEKL. This CDR3 spans 15 amino acids. V was trimmed by 3 bases and J by 5 bases, leaving 16 bases between them. The CDR3 sequence is CASSQGWGGSETQYF. The CDR3 DNA follows: TGCGCCAGCAGCCAGGGCTGGGGAGGCAGCGAGACCCAGTACTTC.

The rearrangement joins TRBV10-3 to TRBJ1-1, with 9 bases that match TRBD1. The germline gives CDR1 ENHRY, CDR2 SYGVKD. The CDR3 is made up of 13 amino acids. The junction had 3 bases not matched to a gene; V was cut back by 7 bases and J by 3 bases. CDR3 DNA sequence: TGTGCCATCACCGGGACAGGGTACACTGAAGCTTTCTTT. It is translated as CAITGTGYTEAFF.

This clone was recorded once. The chain links TRBV29-1 to TRBJ2-7; no clear D gene. CDR3 length: 11 residues. CDR1 SQVTM and CDR2 ANQGSEA come from the germline V gene. V was shortened by 6 bases and J by 0 bases, with 6 bases between the two germline ends. DNA of the CDR3: TGCAGCGTCTTGAGCTCCTACGAGCAGTACTTC. Translating gives CSVLSSYEQYF.

The V gene is TRBV5-1, the J gene TRBJ2-3; the match to TRBD2 covers 8 bases. The CDR3 length is 16 residues. Germline CDR1 reads SGHRS; CDR2 reads YFSETQ. V shed 6 bases, J shed 3 bases, and the junction held 12 bases outside the gene matches. In DNA, the CDR3 is TGCGCCAGCACCCTGGGGCTAGCGGGTTTTACAGATACGCAGTATTTT. Translating gives CASTLGLAGFTDTQYF. Supplemented by reference TRBV5-1 and TRBJ2-3, the full variable domain reads KAGVTQTPRYLIKTRGQQVTLSCSPISGHRSVSWYQQTPGQGLQFLFEYFSETQRNKGNFPGRFSGRQFSNSRSEMNVSTLELGDSALYLCASTLGLAGFTDTQYFGPGTRLTVL.

The gene calls are TRBV28 and TRBJ2-5; the D is unclear. Germline CDR1 reads MDHEN; CDR2 reads SYDVKM. The CDR3 covers 12 residues. V was clipped by 7 bases and J by 1 base, with 7 bases between them. The CDR3 DNA reads TGTGCCAGCATGACACTCCAAGAGACCCAGTACTTC. Amino acid sequence: CASMTLQETQYF.

V and J are TRBV15 and TRBJ2-7; perhaps TRBD2 as D (6 bases). Per germline, CDR1 LNHNV and CDR2 YYDKDF (reference sequence). With 0 bases removed from V and 4 bases from J, the gap between germline ends came to 19 bases. The CDR3 spans 17 residues. CDR3 nucleotide sequence: TGTGCCACCAGCAGAGATGTGAGGGCGAGCGGGCCGTACGAGCAGTACTTC. Protein sequence: CATSRDVRASGPYEQYF. The full variable domain, rest sourced from reference TRBV15 and TRBJ2-7, is DAMVIQNPRYQVTQFGKPVTLSCSQTLNHNVMYWYQQKSSQAPKLLFHYYDKDFNNEADTPDNFQSRRPNTSFCFLDIRSPGLGDTAMYLCATSRDVRASGPYEQYFGPGTRLTVT.

The gene calls are TRBV29-1 and TRBJ1-2; 8 positions agree with TRBD1. The ends lost 6 bases at V and 2 bases at J; junction bases unmatched: 5. Germline CDR1 and CDR2: SQVTM and ANQGSEA. This CDR3 has 13 residues. The CDR3 spells CSVPGQANYGYTF. The CDR3 coding sequence is TGCAGCGTCCCGGGACAGGCGAACTATGGCTACACCTTC.

The CDR3 is CATLGQGDSPLHF. The CDR3 DNA sequence: TGTGCCACTCTCGGACAGGGTGATTCACCCCTCCACTTT. The J gene is TRBJ1-6, the V gene TRBV10-3, with TRBD1 matching 8 bases. Germline V gene sequence: CDR1 ENHRY, CDR2 SYGVKD. J was trimmed by 8 bases and V by 10 bases; bases with no gene match: 7. This CDR3 is built from 13 residues.

This clone was recorded a few times. The V and J genes are TRBV30 and TRBJ1-2; D is perhaps TRBD1 (5 bases). The V gene's germline CDR1 is GTSNPN and CDR2 SVGIG (reference sequence). V was clipped by 3 bases and J by 4 bases, with 18 bases between them. CDR3 length: 15 amino acids. The DNA of the CDR3 is TGTGCCTGGAGGGGGGAAGGAGGTAGGACCTATGGCTACACCTTC. It yields the protein CAWRGEGGRTYGYTF.

The chain has TRBV29-1 and TRBJ1-1; maybe TRBD1 (6 bases). The CDR3 runs 10 residues. V was pared by 6 bases and J by 8 bases, with 10 bases between. CDR1 and CDR2 (germline): SQVTM, ANQGSEA. CDR3 residues: CSVRQEEAFF. Written as DNA, the CDR3 is TGCAGCGTAAGACAGGAGGAAGCTTTCTTT. The full variable domain, in which reference TRBV29-1 and TRBJ1-1 provide the parts outside the CDR3, is SAVISQKPSRDICQRGTSLTIQCQVDSQVTMMFWYRQQPGQSLTLIATANQGSEATYESGFVIDKFPISRPNLTFSTLTVSNMSPEDSSIYLCSVRQEEAFFGQGTRLTVV.

This rearrangement joins TRBV29-1 to TRBJ2-5; D remains ambiguous. Germline assignment: CDR1 SQVTM and CDR2 ANQGSEA. V was shortened by 4 bases and J by 4 bases, with 13 bases between the two germline ends. The CDR3 spans 13 residues. The CDR3 reads CSVASQVGETQYF. Here the CDR3 DNA reads TGCAGCGTTGCAAGTCAGGTCGGAGAGACCCAGTACTTC.

V and J are TRBV6-5 and TRBJ1-5; 9 bases line up with TRBD1. The V gene's germline CDR1 is MNHEY and CDR2 SVGAGI. The CDR3 is made up of 14 amino acids. V shed 6 bases and J 2 bases; nucleotides not matched to a gene: 2. DNA of the CDR3: TGTGCCAGCAGCCGGGACAGGGGCAATCAGCCCCAGCATTTT. Translation gives CASSRDRGNQPQHF.

The chain carries TRBV9 and TRBJ2-3; D unresolved. Germline values: CDR1 SGDLS, CDR2 YYNGEE. The V gene lost 3 bases and the J gene lost 2 bases, with 13 bases spanning the gap. The CDR3 has 15 residues. The CDR3 bases are TGTGCCAGCAGCGGACGACGCGACCCCACAGATACGCAGTATTTT. Its protein product is CASSGRRDPTDTQYF. The full variable domain, with the rest looked up from reference TRBV9 and TRBJ2-3, is DSGVTQTPKHLITATGQRVTLRCSPRSGDLSVYWYQQSLDQGLQFLIQYYNGEERAKGNILERFSAQQFPDLHSELNLSSLELGDSALYFCASSGRRDPTDTQYFGPGTRLTVL.

This clone was picked up a small number of times. The chain carries TRBV29-1 and TRBJ2-7, with a weak D call TRBD2 (6 bases). V lost 3 bases and J lost 0, with 12 bases in between. The CDR3 is 14 residues long. The germline CDR1 and CDR2 sequences are SQVTM and ANQGSEA. The CDR3 here is CSVDWQGLSYEQYF. CDR3 nucleotides: TGCAGCGTTGATTGGCAGGGACTCTCCTACGAGCAGTACTTC.

This clone has only a few counts. The J gene is TRBJ2-1, the V gene TRBV18; D gene uncertain. This CDR3 spans 15 amino acids. V lost 3 bases, J lost 8 bases, and 17 bases lay in between. In germline, CDR1 is KGHSH, CDR2 LQKENI. CDR3 DNA sequence: TGTGCCAGCTCACCCCCCGGGTCCGCGTCCCATGAGCAGTTCTTC. Encoded protein: CASSPPGSASHEQFF.

The chain combines TRBV6-5 with TRBJ2-1; no reliable D call. Germline CDR1 MNHEY, CDR2 SVGAGI. The CDR3 covers 13 residues. The V end lost 6 bases, the J end lost 5 bases, and 11 bases lay between the germline ends. CDR3 sequence (DNA): TGTGCCAGCAGCCGCGGACCGAACAATGAGCAGTTCTTC. Amino acids: CASSRGPNNEQFF.

V and J are TRBV7-2 and TRBJ2-2; D perhaps matches TRBD1 (5 bases). V lost 5 bases, J lost 4 bases, and 14 bases lay in between. CDR1 is SGHTA, CDR2 FQGNSA, per germline. This CDR3 region has 15 residues. The chain's CDR3 is CASSLDSSGTGELFF. As DNA, the CDR3 is TGTGCCAGCAGCCTCGACAGCTCGGGCACCGGGGAGCTGTTTTTT.

This clone has more than one count but fewer than ten. This rearrangement joins TRBV7-6 to TRBJ2-1; 10 bases are shared with TRBD2. The length of the CDR3 is 17 residues. The germline V gene has CDR1 SGHVS and CDR2 FNYEAQ. J gave up 3 bases and V 4 bases, and 9 bases lay outside the gene matches. CDR3 loop: CASSSKGAGGFYNEQFF. CDR3 coding DNA: TGTGCCAGCAGCTCCAAGGGAGCGGGGGGGTTCTACAATGAGCAGTTCTTC.

This clone occurred a few times. The rearrangement joins TRBV28 to TRBJ1-2; D unresolved. In germline, CDR1 is MDHEN, CDR2 SYDVKM. Trimming removed 2 bases from V and 6 bases from J, with 10 bases in between. This CDR3 region has 13 residues. The CDR3 here is CASSLLGGHGYTF. The DNA of the CDR3 is TGTGCCAGCAGTTTACTGGGAGGCCATGGCTACACCTTC.

The chain combines TRBV7-9 with TRBJ2-5; 8 positions agree with TRBD2. The germline V gene has CDR1 SEHNR and CDR2 FQNEAQ (reference sequence). V lost 7 bases, J lost 3 bases, and 19 bases stayed unmatched. The CDR3 has 18 amino acids. The CDR3: CASTPGVAGGAAKETQYF. For the CDR3, the DNA is TGTGCCAGCACCCCCGGCGTGGCGGGGGGAGCTGCCAAAGAGACCCAGTACTTC.

The chain combines TRBV14 with TRBJ2-3; D gene unclear. Trimming cost V 1 base and J 5 bases, with 1 base left between them. Germline V gene sequence: CDR1 SGHDN, CDR2 FVKESK. The CDR3 contains 11 residues. CDR3 in DNA: TGTGCCAGCAGCCAAGGAGATACGCAGTATTTT. Amino acids: CASSQGDTQYF.

The chain has TRBV5-1 and TRBJ1-1; 8 nucleotides agree with TRBD1. The CDR3 loop spans 15 amino acids. J was trimmed by 1 base and V by 4 bases; bases with no gene match: 6. Per the germline V gene, CDR1 is SGHRS and CDR2 is YFSETQ. CDR3 sequence (DNA): TGCGCCAGCAGCACTGGGACAGGAGGGAACACTGAAGCTTTCTTT. Its translation: CASSTGTGGNTEAFF.

The chain couples TRBV25-1 to TRBJ1-2, with D perhaps TRBD1 (6 bases). The CDR3 runs 14 residues. V was shortened by 2 bases and J by 5 bases, with 12 bases between the two germline ends. CDR1 and CDR2 from the germline V gene are MGHDK and SYGVNS. The CDR3 sequence: CASSETGWGYGYTF. CDR3 coding DNA: TGTGCCAGCAGTGAAACAGGGTGGGGATATGGCTACACCTTC.

The chain has TRBV30 and TRBJ2-3, with 9 bases that match TRBD2. Germline CDR1 reads GTSNPN; CDR2 reads SVGIG (reference sequence). The CDR3 sequence is 14 residues long. The ends lost 0 bases at V and 8 bases at J; junction bases unmatched: 6. This chain's CDR3 is CAWSVLAGLGTQYF. The CDR3 DNA is TGTGCCTGGAGTGTACTAGCGGGCCTGGGTACGCAGTATTTT. The full variable domain, in which reference TRBV30 and TRBJ2-3 provide the parts outside the CDR3, is SQTIHQWPATLVQPVGSPLSLECTVEGTSNPNLYWYRQAAGRGLQLLFYSVGIGQISSEVPQNLSASRPQDRQFILSSKKLLLSDSGFYLCAWSVLAGLGTQYFGPGTRLTVL.